Presented here are 9 T cell receptor beta chains from one specimen sequenced in a study of cytomegalovirus exposure and HLA in healthy donors. 60 Vbeta and 13 Jbeta primers were used in PCR. The protocol was immunoSEQ multiplex PCR, while the TCRdb copy is restricted to in-frame clones and leaves out a portion. The sample lists 150,000 to 200,000 clones; more than 60% were seen once. The sequencing sample was made of PBMCs. These receptor sequences come from a man between 18 and 29 years old in good health and CMV-seropositive.

J is TRBJ2-7 and V is TRBV7-8; D perhaps matches TRBD2 (6 bases). CDR1 SGHVS and CDR2 FQNEAQ come from the germline V gene. V shed 2 bases and J shed 6 bases, with 17 bases lying between them. The CDR3 extends over 15 amino acids. The DNA for the CDR3 is TGTGCCAGCAGCTTATCGGTGGCAGGAGGGAGCGAGCAGTACTTC. Translation gives CASSLSVAGGSEQYF.

The chain carries TRBV5-1 and TRBJ2-3; D call uncertain. The CDR3 is 15 amino acids. With 0 bases removed from V and 3 bases from J, the gap between germline ends came to 11 bases. Germline V CDR1 and CDR2: SGHRS, YFSETQ. The chain's CDR3 is CASSLVGDKTDTQYF. The DNA of the CDR3 is TGCGCCAGCAGCTTGGTTGGTGACAAAACAGATACGCAGTATTTT. The whole variable domain, remainder taken from reference TRBV5-1 and TRBJ2-3, is KAGVTQTPRYLIKTRGQQVTLSCSPISGHRSVSWYQQTPGQGLQFLFEYFSETQRNKGNFPGRFSGRQFSNSRSEMNVSTLELGDSALYLCASSLVGDKTDTQYFGPGTRLTVL.

The rearrangement links TRBV7-2 to TRBJ2-7, with D perhaps TRBD1 (5 bases). Germline-derived CDR1 and CDR2 are SGHTA and FQGNSA. With 5 bases removed from V and 3 bases from J, the gap between germline ends came to 14 bases. The CDR3 loop spans 14 amino acids. Here the CDR3 reads CASSQPPQVYEQYF. CDR3 sequence (DNA): TGTGCCAGCAGCCAACCCCCACAGGTCTACGAGCAGTACTTC.

This chain connects TRBV7-9 to TRBJ1-1, with D uncertain. The CDR3 is 12 amino acids. Germline V gene sequence: CDR1 SEHNR, CDR2 FQNEAQ (reference sequence). The CDR3: CSGTRGDTEAFF. CDR3 nucleotides: TGTTCCGGTACGCGCGGGGACACTGAAGCTTTCTTT.

The chain joins TRBV14 to TRBJ2-2; TRBD2 agrees at 8 bases. CDR1 is SGHDN and CDR2 is FVKESK in the germline V gene. V lost 1 base, J lost 4 bases, and 2 bases stayed unmatched. The length of the CDR3 is 15 residues. The CDR3 region is CASSQVGRATGELFF. CDR3 sequence (DNA): TGTGCCAGCAGCCAAGTCGGGAGGGCCACCGGGGAGCTGTTTTTT.

V usage is TRBV29-1 and J usage is TRBJ2-7; 9 bases are a match to TRBD1. The V gene end was trimmed by 4 bases and the J gene end by 1 base; junction bases not matched to a gene: 2. Per germline, CDR1 SQVTM and CDR2 ANQGSEA. The CDR3 spans 13 residues. CDR3 in amino acids: CSVGTGASYEQYF. DNA of the CDR3: TGCAGCGTTGGGACAGGGGCTTCCTACGAGCAGTACTTC.

The V and J genes are TRBV28 and TRBJ2-7; 7 nucleotides align to TRBD1. The CDR3 covers 13 residues. V shed 6 bases, J shed 2 bases, and the junction held 4 bases outside the gene matches. Germline V gene lookup returns CDR1 MDHEN and CDR2 SYDVKM. In DNA form, the CDR3 reads TGTGCCAGCAGCCGGGACAGTCCCTACGAGCAGTACTTC. This codes for CASSRDSPYEQYF. Full variable domain (missing parts from reference TRBV28 and TRBJ2-7): DVKVTQSSRYLVKRTGEKVFLECVQDMDHENMFWYRQDPGLGLRLIYFSYDVKMKEKGDIPEGYSVSREKKERFSLILESASTNQTSMYLCASSRDSPYEQYFGPGTRLTVT.

This clone was counted a single time. This chain uses TRBV9 with TRBJ2-6; weak D call: TRBD1 (7 bases). Germline CDR1 reads SGDLS; CDR2 reads YYNGEE. Trimming removed 9 bases at V and 1 base at J, with 14 bases between. The CDR3 extends over 15 amino acids. The CDR3 region is CATGRGDSGANVLTF. In nucleotides, the CDR3 is TGTGCCACCGGCAGGGGGGATTCTGGGGCCAACGTCCTGACTTTC.

The rearrangement uses TRBV27 and TRBJ1-4; 7 bases align to TRBD1. The V gene's germline CDR1 is MNHEY and CDR2 SMNVEV (reference sequence). This CDR3 comprises 14 residues. V was pared by 5 bases and J by 5 bases, with 5 bases of the junction left unmatched. Written as DNA, the CDR3 is TGTGCCAGCAGTACGAGACAGGGAAATGAAAAACTGTTTTTT. Translation: CASSTRQGNEKLFF.